This passage covers 24 T cell receptor beta chains from one sample sequenced in a study of technical replicates of blood from several donors. The table came from immunoSEQ multiplex PCR; TCRdb's copy has only in-frame clones and leaves some out. The sample holds tens of thousands of clones, roughly 90% seen once. Sequences were obtained from T cells isolated from PBMCs. All receptors come from a human donor in good health.

J is TRBJ1-3 and V is TRBV19; 8 bases fit TRBD1. CDR1 and CDR2 from the germline V gene are LNHDA and SQIVND (reference sequence). Trimming took 9 bases from V and 0 from J; bases not matched to a gene: 4. This CDR3 contains 14 residues. DNA of the CDR3: TGTGCCAGCGACAGGGGCAGCTCTGGAAACACCATATATTTT. This gives the protein CASDRGSSGNTIYF.

The gene calls are TRBV9 and TRBJ2-2, with 10 bases that match TRBD2. This CDR3 is built from 16 residues. J lost 4 bases, V lost 3 bases, and 6 bases had no gene match. The germline V gene has CDR1 SGDLS and CDR2 YYNGEE. The CDR3 nucleotides are TGTGCCAGCAGCGCCGCCGGGACTAGCGTCACCGGGGAGCTGTTTTTT. Translating it yields CASSAAGTSVTGELFF.

The table lists this clone with a count of one. The chain has TRBV30 and TRBJ1-1, with unresolved D. The CDR3 runs to 14 residues. Germline values: CDR1 GTSNPN, CDR2 SVGIG (reference sequence). The V gene lost 3 bases and the J gene lost 1 base, with 12 bases spanning the gap. This chain's CDR3 is CAWRQTTANTEAFF. The CDR3 DNA follows: TGTGCCTGGAGACAGACAACAGCGAACACTGAAGCTTTCTTT.

The gene calls are TRBV19 and TRBJ2-6, with unresolved D. Trimming took 3 bases from V and 2 from J, leaving 17 bases between them. The CDR3 extends over 18 amino acids. The germline V gene encodes CDR1 LNHDA and CDR2 SQIVND (reference sequence). The chain's CDR3 is CASSIKLIGTTGANVLTF. The CDR3 coding sequence is TGTGCCAGTAGTATTAAACTTATAGGAACTACTGGGGCCAACGTCCTGACTTTC.

The chain recombines TRBV5-1 with TRBJ1-1; D is uncertain. CDR3 size: 13 residues. The germline CDR1 and CDR2 sequences are SGHRS and YFSETQ. V was shortened by 0 bases and J by 5 bases, with 8 bases between the two germline ends. In DNA, the CDR3 is TGCGCCAGCAGCTTGGGCAGGAGGACTGAAGCTTTCTTT. As protein: CASSLGRRTEAFF.

The V call is TRBV6-5, the J call TRBJ2-1, with D perhaps TRBD1 (6 bases). The germline V gene encodes CDR1 MNHEY and CDR2 SVGAGI. V lost 5 bases to trimming and J lost 12 bases, with 17 bases between them. This CDR3 contains 13 residues. The DNA for the CDR3 is TGTGCCAGCAGTACCCCAGGGGCACGGGGGCAGTTCTTC. Protein: CASSTPGARGQFF.

CDR3 loop: CASSPGTGGRYGYTF. Here the CDR3 DNA reads TGTGCCAGCTCACCAGGGACAGGGGGCAGGTATGGCTACACCTTC. The V call is TRBV18, the J call TRBJ1-2; 12 nucleotides line up with TRBD1. V gave up 2 bases and J gave up 5 bases; unmatched junction bases: 3. CDR3 length: 15 amino acids. Germline values: CDR1 KGHSH, CDR2 LQKENI.

The gene calls are TRBV6-5 and TRBJ1-1; D is ambiguous. V was cut by 2 bases and J by 5 bases, with 15 bases left in between. The CDR3 runs to 15 residues. CDR1 MNHEY and CDR2 SVGAGI come from the germline V gene. This CDR3 is CASSYAGSKITEAFF. The CDR3 DNA reads as TGTGCCAGCAGTTACGCAGGATCGAAAATTACTGAAGCTTTCTTT.

This rearrangement joins TRBV28 to TRBJ2-7; 7 bases fit TRBD2. V dropped 5 bases and J dropped 0; count of bases not matched to a gene: 7. The CDR3 sequence is 15 residues long. Germline V CDR1 and CDR2: MDHEN, SYDVKM. The CDR3 loop reads CASSPELAFSYEQYF. The CDR3 DNA reads as TGTGCCAGCAGTCCCGAACTAGCGTTCTCCTACGAGCAGTACTTC.

The chain combines TRBV25-1 with TRBJ2-3; the match to TRBD1 covers 12 bases. CDR3 length equals 15 residues. Germline V gives CDR1 MGHDK, CDR2 SYGVNS. V shed 8 bases, J shed 7 bases, and the junction held 10 bases outside the gene matches. The CDR3 loop is CASSPPGQGAHTQYF. The CDR3 DNA is TGTGCCAGCTCTCCTCCGGGACAGGGGGCCCATACGCAGTATTTT.

This clone was found a few times. The chain's CDR3 is CASSSLAGDTGELFF. DNA for the CDR3: TGTGCCAGCAGCTCACTAGCGGGAGACACCGGGGAGCTGTTTTTT. The chain has TRBV5-8 and TRBJ2-2; 11 bases map to TRBD2. CDR3 length: 15 amino acids. CDR1 and CDR2 from the germline V gene are SGHTS and YDEGEE. Trimming removed 3 bases from V and 3 bases from J; junction bases left unmatched: 1.

The V gene is TRBV27, the J gene TRBJ1-5; D is undetermined. The CDR3 is 16 amino acids. V lost 5 bases to trimming and J lost 0 bases, with 14 bases between them. CDR1 is MNHEY and CDR2 is SMNVEV in the germline V gene (reference sequence). CDR3 loop: CASSPNGVDSNQPQHF. CDR3 nucleotide sequence: TGTGCCAGCAGTCCAAATGGAGTCGATAGCAATCAGCCCCAGCATTTT.

The chain carries TRBV18 and TRBJ1-1, with D unclear. The CDR3 is 13 amino acids. Trimming took 6 bases from V and 6 from J, leaving 14 bases between them. The germline CDR1 and CDR2 sequences are KGHSH and LQKENI. The CDR3 bases are TGTGCCAGCTCGCTGCCGGGGTCACCTGAAGCTTTCTTT. It codes for CASSLPGSPEAFF. The whole variable domain, filled in from reference TRBV18 and TRBJ1-1, reads NAGVMQNPRHLVRRRGQEARLRCSPMKGHSHVYWYRQLPEEGLKFMVYLQKENIIDESGMPKERFSAEFPKEGPSILRIQQVVRGDSAAYFCASSLPGSPEAFFGQGTRLTVV.

The chain has TRBV4-2 and TRBJ2-7; the match to TRBD2 covers 12 bases. The CDR3 is made up of 16 amino acids. J was trimmed by 3 bases and V by 2 bases; bases with no gene match: 5. Germline V gene sequence: CDR1 LGHNA, CDR2 YNFKEQ. In DNA, the CDR3 is TGTGCCAGCAGCCAAAGCGAACTAGCGGGAGGCTACGAGCAGTACTTC. This codes for CASSQSELAGGYEQYF.

Of note for this clone: Other DNA sequences of this sample code for an identical CDR3. This chain uses TRBV30 with TRBJ2-5; no clear D. The V end lost 3 bases, the J end lost 1 base, and 3 bases lay between the germline ends. The CDR3 is made up of 11 amino acids. In germline, CDR1 is GTSNPN, CDR2 SVGIG (reference sequence). For the CDR3, the DNA is TGTGCCTGGAGCGGCCAAGAGACCCAGTACTTC. This gives the protein CAWSGQETQYF.

The rearrangement uses TRBV13 and TRBJ2-6; 7 nucleotides agree with TRBD2. The V and J ends lost 6 bases and 1 base, in that order; junction bases with no gene match: 9. CDR3 length: 17 amino acids. Looked up from germline, CDR1 is PRHDT and CDR2 is FYEKMQ (reference sequence). The CDR3 nucleotides are TGTGCCAGCAGGGTGGCGGGAGATCGTTCTGGGGCCAACGTCCTGACTTTC. Its protein is CASRVAGDRSGANVLTF.

CDR3: CASGTFQETQYF. The CDR3, as DNA: TGCGCCAGCGGGACATTCCAAGAGACCCAGTACTTC. This chain joins TRBV4-1 and TRBJ2-5; D might be TRBD1 (6 bases). Germline V gene lookup returns CDR1 MGHRA and CDR2 YSYEKL. CDR3 size: 12 residues. V was clipped by 8 bases and J by 1 base, with 8 bases between them.

The chain combines TRBV9 with TRBJ2-7; 8 bases fit TRBD1. Trimming removed 3 bases from V and 6 bases from J; junction bases left unmatched: 2. CDR3 size: 12 residues. CDR1 SGDLS and CDR2 YYNGEE come from the germline V gene. DNA of the CDR3: TGTGCCAGCAGCGGACAGGGGCCCGAGCAGTACTTC. It encodes CASSGQGPEQYF.

The chain couples TRBV6-5 to TRBJ1-3, with 8 bases fitting TRBD1. Germline V lookup: CDR1 MNHEY, CDR2 SVGAGI. V was clipped by 5 bases and J by 4 bases; unmatched bases: 4. The CDR3 totals 14 residues. CDR3 residues: CASSITGGGNTIYF. DNA of the CDR3: TGTGCCAGCAGTATCACAGGGGGGGGAAACACCATATATTTT.

This chain links TRBV30 with TRBJ2-2, with TRBD2 as a possible D gene (6 bases). The CDR3 contains 11 residues. V shed 5 bases and J shed 5 bases, with 6 bases lying between them. CDR1 is GTSNPN and CDR2 is SVGIG in the germline V gene (reference sequence). The DNA of the CDR3 is TGTGCCTGGGCGGGAACCGGGGAGCTGTTTTTT. It codes for CAWAGTGELFF.

The chain employs TRBV6-5 and TRBJ1-4, with TRBD1 matching 8 bases. V was clipped by 6 bases and J by 7 bases; unmatched bases: 7. Germline-derived CDR1 and CDR2 are MNHEY and SVGAGI. The CDR3 runs to 14 residues. The CDR3 sequence: CASSPGQAFEKLFF. The DNA of the CDR3 is TGTGCCAGCAGCCCGGGACAGGCATTTGAAAAACTGTTTTTT.

The chain recombines TRBV5-1 with TRBJ1-2, with TRBD1 matching 7 bases. The junction had 6 bases not matched to a gene; V was cut back by 0 bases and J by 4 bases. This CDR3 contains 15 residues. In germline, CDR1 is SGHRS, CDR2 YFSETQ. The CDR3 spells CASSLEGAISYGYTF. Written as DNA, the CDR3 is TGCGCCAGCAGCTTGGAGGGGGCAATCAGCTATGGCTACACCTTC.

The rearrangement links TRBV9 to TRBJ2-1; 7 nucleotides match TRBD2. CDR1 is SGDLS, CDR2 YYNGEE, per germline. This CDR3 spans 15 amino acids. The trim removed 3 bases at V and 9 bases at J, leaving 12 bases unmatched. CDR3 coding DNA: TGTGCCAGCAGCGGATTCCTGACTAGCCCCCCTGAGCAGTTCTTC. Translating gives CASSGFLTSPPEQFF.

The V call is TRBV9, the J call TRBJ2-3, with 7 bases fitting TRBD1. CDR1 and CDR2 (germline): SGDLS, YYNGEE. V gave up 4 bases and J gave up 5 bases; unmatched junction bases: 10. The CDR3 totals 15 residues. The CDR3 sequence is CASSQTGYERDTQYF. DNA for the CDR3: TGTGCCAGCAGCCAGACAGGGTATGAAAGAGATACGCAGTATTTT.